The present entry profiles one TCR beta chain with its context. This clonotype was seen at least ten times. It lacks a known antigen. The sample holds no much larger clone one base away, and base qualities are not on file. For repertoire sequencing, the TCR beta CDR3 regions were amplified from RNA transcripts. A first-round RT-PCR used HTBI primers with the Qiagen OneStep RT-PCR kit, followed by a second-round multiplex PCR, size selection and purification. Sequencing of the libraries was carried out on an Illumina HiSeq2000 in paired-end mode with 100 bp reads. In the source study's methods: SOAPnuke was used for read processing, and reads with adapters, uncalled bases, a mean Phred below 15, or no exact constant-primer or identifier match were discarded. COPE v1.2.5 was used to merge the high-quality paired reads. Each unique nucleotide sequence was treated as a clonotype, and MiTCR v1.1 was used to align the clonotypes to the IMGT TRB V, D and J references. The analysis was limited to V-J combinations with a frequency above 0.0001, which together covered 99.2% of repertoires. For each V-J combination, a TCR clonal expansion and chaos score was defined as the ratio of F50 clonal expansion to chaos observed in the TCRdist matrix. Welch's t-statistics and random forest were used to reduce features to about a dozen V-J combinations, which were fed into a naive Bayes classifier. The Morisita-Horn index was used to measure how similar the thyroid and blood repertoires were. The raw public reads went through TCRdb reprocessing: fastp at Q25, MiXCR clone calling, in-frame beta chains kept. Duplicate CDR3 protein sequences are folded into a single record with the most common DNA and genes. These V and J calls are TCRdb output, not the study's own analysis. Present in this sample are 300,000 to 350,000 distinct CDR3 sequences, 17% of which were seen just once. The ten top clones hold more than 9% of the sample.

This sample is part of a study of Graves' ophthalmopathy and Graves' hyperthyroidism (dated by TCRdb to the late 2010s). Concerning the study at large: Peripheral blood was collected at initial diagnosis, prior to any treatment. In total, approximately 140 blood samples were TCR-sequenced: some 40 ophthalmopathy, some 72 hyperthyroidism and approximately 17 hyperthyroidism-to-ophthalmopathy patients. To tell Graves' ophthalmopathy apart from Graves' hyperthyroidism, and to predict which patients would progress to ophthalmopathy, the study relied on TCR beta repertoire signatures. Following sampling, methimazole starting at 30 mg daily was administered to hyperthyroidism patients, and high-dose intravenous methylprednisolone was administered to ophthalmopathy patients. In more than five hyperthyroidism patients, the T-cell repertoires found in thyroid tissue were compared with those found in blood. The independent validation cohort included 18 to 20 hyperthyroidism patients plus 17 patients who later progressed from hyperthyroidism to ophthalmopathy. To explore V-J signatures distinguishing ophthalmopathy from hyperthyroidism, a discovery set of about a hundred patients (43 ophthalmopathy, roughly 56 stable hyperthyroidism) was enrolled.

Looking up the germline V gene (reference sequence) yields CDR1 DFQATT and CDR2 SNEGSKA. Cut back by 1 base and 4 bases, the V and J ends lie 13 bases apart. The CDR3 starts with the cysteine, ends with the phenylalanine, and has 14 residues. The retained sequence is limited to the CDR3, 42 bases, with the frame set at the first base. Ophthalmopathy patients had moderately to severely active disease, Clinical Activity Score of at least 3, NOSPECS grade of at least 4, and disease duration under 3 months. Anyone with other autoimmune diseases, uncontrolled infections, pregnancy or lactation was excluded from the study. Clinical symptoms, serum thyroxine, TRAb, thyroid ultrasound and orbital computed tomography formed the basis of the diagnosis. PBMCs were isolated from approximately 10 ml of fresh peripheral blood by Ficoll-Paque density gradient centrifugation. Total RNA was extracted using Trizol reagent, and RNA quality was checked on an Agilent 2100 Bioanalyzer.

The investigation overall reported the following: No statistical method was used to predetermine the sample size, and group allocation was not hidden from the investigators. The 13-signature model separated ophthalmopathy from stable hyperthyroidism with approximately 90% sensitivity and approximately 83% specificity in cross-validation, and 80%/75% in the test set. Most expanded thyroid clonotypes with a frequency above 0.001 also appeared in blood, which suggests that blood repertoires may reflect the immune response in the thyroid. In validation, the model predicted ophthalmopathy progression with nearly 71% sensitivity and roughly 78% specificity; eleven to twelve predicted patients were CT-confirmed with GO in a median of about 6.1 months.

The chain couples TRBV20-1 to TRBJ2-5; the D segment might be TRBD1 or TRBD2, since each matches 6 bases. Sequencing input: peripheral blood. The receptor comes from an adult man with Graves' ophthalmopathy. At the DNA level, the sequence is TGCAGTGCTAGAGTAGGGGGGCGGCCAGAGACCCAGTACTTC. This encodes CSARVGGRPETQYF.